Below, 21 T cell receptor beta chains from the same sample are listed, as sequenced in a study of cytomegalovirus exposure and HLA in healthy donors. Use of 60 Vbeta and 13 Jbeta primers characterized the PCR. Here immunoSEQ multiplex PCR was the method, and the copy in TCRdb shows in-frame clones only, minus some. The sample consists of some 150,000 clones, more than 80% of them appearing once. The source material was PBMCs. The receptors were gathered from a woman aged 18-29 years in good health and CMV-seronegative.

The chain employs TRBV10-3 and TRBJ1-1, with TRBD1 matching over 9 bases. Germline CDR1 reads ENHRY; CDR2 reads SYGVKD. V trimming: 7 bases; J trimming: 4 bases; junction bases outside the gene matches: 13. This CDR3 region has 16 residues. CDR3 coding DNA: TGTGCCATCAAGTCCGAACAGGGGGCCTCCAGCACTGAAGCTTTCTTT. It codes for CAIKSEQGASSTEAFF.

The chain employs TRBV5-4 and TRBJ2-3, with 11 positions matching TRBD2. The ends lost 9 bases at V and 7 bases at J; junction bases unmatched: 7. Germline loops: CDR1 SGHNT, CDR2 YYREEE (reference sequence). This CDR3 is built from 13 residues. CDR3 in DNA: TGTGCCATCCGTACTAGCGGGAGAAATACGCAGTATTTT. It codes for CAIRTSGRNTQYF.

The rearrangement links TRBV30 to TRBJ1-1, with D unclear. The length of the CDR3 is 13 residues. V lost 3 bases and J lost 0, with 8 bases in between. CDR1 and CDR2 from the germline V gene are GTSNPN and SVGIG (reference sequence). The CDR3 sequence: CAWRRHLNTEAFF. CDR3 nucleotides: TGTGCCTGGAGAAGACACCTGAACACTGAAGCTTTCTTT.

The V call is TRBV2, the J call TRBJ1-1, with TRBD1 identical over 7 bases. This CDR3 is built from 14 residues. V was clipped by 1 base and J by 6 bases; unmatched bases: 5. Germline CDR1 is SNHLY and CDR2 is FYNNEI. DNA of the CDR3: TGTGCCAGCAGTGAAGGGAGACAGGGAGCTGAAGCTTTCTTT. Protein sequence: CASSEGRQGAEAFF.

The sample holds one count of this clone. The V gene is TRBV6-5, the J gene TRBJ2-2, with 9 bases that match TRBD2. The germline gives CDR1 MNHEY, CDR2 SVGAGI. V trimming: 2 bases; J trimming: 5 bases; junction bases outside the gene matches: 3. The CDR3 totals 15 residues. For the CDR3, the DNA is TGTGCCAGCAGTTACGGCGGGAGGGCGACCGGGGAGCTGTTTTTT. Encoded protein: CASSYGGRATGELFF.

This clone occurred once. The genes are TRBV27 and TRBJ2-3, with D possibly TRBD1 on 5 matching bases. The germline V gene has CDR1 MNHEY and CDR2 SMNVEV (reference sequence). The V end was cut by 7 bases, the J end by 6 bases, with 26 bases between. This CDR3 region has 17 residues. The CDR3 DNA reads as TGTGCCAGCACCACGCTCCCCTCCAGACAGAATGGGGATACGCAGTATTTT. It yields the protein CASTTLPSRQNGDTQYF.

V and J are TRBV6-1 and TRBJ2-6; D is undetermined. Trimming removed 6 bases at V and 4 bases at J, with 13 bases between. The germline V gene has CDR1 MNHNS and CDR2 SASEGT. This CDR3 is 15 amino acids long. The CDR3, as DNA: TGTGCCAGCAGCCTCTCCCGAGCCGGGGCCAACGTCCTGACTTTC. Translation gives CASSLSRAGANVLTF.

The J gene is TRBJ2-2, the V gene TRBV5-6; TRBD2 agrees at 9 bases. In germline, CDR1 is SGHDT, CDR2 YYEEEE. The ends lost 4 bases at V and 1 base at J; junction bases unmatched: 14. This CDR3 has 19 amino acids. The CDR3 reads CASSPGTDTSGWNTGELFF. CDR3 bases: TGTGCCAGCAGCCCGGGGACAGACACTAGCGGGTGGAACACCGGGGAGCTGTTTTTT.

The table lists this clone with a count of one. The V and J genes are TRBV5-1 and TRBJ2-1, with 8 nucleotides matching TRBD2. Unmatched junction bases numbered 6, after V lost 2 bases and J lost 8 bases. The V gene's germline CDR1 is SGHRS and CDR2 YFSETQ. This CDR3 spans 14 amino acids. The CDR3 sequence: CASSLPGGEYEQFF. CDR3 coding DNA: TGCGCCAGCAGCTTACCGGGAGGGGAATATGAGCAGTTCTTC. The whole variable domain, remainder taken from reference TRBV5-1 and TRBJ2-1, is KAGVTQTPRYLIKTRGQQVTLSCSPISGHRSVSWYQQTPGQGLQFLFEYFSETQRNKGNFPGRFSGRQFSNSRSEMNVSTLELGDSALYLCASSLPGGEYEQFFGPGTRLTVL.

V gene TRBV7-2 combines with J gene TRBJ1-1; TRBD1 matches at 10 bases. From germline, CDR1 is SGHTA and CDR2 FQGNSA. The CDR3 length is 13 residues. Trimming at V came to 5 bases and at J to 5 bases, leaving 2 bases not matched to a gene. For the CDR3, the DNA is TGTGCCAGCAGCCAGGACAGGGGGACTGAAGCTTTCTTT. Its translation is CASSQDRGTEAFF.

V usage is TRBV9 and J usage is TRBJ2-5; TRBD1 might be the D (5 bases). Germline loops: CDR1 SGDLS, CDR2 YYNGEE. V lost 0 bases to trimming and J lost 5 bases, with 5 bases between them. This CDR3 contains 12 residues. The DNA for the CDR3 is TGTGCCAGCAGCGTAGAGGGGGAGACCCAGTACTTC. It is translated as CASSVEGETQYF.

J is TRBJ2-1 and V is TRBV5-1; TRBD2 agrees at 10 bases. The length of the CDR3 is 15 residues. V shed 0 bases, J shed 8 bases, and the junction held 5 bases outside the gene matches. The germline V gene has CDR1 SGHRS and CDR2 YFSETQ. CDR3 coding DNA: TGCGCCAGCAGCTTGGACGGGACTAGCGCCTATGAGCAGTTCTTC. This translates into CASSLDGTSAYEQFF.

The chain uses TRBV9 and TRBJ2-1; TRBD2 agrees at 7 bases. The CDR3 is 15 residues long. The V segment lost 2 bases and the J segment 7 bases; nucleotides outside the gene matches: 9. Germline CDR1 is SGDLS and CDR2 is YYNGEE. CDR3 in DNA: TGTGCCAGCAGCGTGAGGGCTAGCGGCGGGAATGAGCAGTTCTTC. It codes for CASSVRASGGNEQFF.

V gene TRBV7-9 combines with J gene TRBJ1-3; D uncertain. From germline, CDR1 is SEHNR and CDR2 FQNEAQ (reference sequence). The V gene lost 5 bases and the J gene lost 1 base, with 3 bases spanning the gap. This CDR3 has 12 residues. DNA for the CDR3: TGTGCCAGCAGCCTATCTGGAAACACCATATATTTT. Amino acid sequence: CASSLSGNTIYF.

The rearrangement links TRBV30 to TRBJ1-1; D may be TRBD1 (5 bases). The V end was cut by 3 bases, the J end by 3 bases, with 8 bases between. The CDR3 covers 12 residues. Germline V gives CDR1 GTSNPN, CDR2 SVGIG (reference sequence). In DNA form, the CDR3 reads TGTGCCTGGAGGGGGCGCGACACTGAAGCTTTCTTT. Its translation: CAWRGRDTEAFF.

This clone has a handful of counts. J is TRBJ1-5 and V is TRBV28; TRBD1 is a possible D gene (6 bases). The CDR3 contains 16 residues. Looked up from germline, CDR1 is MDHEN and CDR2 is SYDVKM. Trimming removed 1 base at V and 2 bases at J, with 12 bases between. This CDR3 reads CASSLYPGQGNQPQHF. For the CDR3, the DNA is TGTGCCAGCAGTTTATATCCGGGACAAGGCAATCAGCCCCAGCATTTT.

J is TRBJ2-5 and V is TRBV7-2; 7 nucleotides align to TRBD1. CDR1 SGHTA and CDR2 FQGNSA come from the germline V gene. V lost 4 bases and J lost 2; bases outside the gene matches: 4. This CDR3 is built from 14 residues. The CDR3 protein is CASSSQTGQETQYF. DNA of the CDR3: TGTGCCAGCAGCTCACAGACAGGGCAAGAGACCCAGTACTTC.

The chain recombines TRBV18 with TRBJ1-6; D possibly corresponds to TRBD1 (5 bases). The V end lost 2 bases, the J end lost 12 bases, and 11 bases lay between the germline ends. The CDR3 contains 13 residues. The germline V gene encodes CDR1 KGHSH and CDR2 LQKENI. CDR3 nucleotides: TGTGCCAGCTCACCAGGGCAGGACAAACCCCTCCACTTT. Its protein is CASSPGQDKPLHF.

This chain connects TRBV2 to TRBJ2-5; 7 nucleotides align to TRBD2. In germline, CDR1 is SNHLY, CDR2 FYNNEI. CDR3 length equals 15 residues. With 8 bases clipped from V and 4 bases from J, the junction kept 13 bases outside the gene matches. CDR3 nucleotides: TGTGCCAGCTTTATGGGTCAAGGCGGGGGAGAGACCCAGTACTTC. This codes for CASFMGQGGGETQYF.

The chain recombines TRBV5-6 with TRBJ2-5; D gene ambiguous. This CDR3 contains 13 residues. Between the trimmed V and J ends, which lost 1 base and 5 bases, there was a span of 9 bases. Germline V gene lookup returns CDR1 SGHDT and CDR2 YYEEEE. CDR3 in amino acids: CASSLRTVETQYF. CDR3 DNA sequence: TGTGCCAGCAGCTTGCGAACTGTCGAGACCCAGTACTTC.

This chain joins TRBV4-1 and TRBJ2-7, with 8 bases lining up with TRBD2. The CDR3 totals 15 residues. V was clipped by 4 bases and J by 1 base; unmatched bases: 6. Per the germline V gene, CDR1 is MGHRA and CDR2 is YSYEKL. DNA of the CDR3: TGCGCCAGCAGCCCCAGGGTAGCGGGGTCCTACGAGCAGTACTTC. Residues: CASSPRVAGSYEQYF.